The source of this T cell receptor beta chain is a study of T cells after yellow fever vaccination. CDR3 length equals 16 residues. Germline lookup yields CDR1 SGHNT and CDR2 YYREEE (reference sequence). Trimming left V 4 bases short and J 2 bases short, with 15 bases between. Study results and limitations: Across the CD4 and CD8 compartments, a small share of clonotypes was present in both. Peak timing came faster in the weaker secondary response, day 5 versus 15. High-abundance clonotypes from the bulk population could contaminate FACS-sorted repertoires. Clones from primary vaccination mostly reappeared after the booster (over 95% CD4, roughly 87% CD8).

TCRdb analysed the 5' RACE reads with MiXCR anew, one entry per CDR3 protein. In the table there are about 340,000 distinct CDR3 sequences, about an eighth of which are singletons. This clonotype was observed a few times. Its antigen is currently unknown. Sample: CD4+ T cells sorted from PBMCs, taken 15 days after the yellow fever booster vaccination. The clonotype originates from a man between 18 and 35 years old who received the YFV17D yellow fever vaccine. The rearrangement links TRBV5-4 to TRBJ2-2; D may match TRBD1 or TRBD2 (5 bases each). CDR3 residues: CASSPSQGRNTGELFF. The CDR3 bases are TGTGCCAGCAGCCCGAGTCAGGGACGAAACACCGGGGAGCTGTTTTTT.